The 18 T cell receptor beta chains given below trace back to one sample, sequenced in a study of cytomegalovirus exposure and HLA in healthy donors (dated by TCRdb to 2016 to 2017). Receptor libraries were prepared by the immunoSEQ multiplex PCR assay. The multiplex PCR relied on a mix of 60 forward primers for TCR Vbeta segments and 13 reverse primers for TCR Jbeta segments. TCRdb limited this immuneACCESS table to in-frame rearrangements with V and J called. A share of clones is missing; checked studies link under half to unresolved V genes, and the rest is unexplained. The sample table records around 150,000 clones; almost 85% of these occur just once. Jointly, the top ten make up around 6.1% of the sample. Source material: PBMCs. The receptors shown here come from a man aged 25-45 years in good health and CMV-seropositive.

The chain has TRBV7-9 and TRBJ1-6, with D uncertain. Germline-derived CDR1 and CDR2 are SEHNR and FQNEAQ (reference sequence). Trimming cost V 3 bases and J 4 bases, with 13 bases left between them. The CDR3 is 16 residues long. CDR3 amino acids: CASSFRGRRYNSPLHF. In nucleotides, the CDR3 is TGTGCCAGCAGCTTTAGAGGTCGGAGATATAATTCACCCCTCCACTTT.

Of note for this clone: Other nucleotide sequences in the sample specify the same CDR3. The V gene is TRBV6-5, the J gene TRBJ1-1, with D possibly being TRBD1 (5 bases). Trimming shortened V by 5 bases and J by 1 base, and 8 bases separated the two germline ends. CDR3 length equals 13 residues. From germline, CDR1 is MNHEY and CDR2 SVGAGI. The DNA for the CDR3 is TGTGCCAGCAGTCGGGGGGGGAACACTGAAGCTTTCTTT. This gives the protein CASSRGGNTEAFF.

CDR3 DNA: TGTGCCAGCACCACAGTAGCGGGAGGGCCAAATGAGCAGTTCTTC. It is translated as CASTTVAGGPNEQFF. The J gene is TRBJ2-1, the V gene TRBV6-1; TRBD2 agrees at 11 bases. The CDR3 sequence is 15 residues long. V trimming: 7 bases; J trimming: 7 bases; junction bases outside the gene matches: 9. Germline lookup yields CDR1 MNHNS and CDR2 SASEGT.

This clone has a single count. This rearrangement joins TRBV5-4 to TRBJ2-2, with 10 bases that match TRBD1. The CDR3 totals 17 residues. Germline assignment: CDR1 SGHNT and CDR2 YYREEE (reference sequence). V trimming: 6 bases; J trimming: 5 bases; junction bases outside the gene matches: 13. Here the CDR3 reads CASTASGQGVITGELFF. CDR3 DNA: TGTGCCAGCACCGCATCAGGACAGGGGGTTATAACCGGGGAGCTGTTTTTT.

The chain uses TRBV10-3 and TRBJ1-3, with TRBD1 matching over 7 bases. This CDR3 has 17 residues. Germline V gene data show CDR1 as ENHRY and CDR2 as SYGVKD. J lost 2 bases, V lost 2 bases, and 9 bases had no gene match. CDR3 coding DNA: TGTGCCATCAGTGAGAAGGGGGCAGCATTTACTGGAAACACCATATATTTT. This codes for CAISEKGAAFTGNTIYF.

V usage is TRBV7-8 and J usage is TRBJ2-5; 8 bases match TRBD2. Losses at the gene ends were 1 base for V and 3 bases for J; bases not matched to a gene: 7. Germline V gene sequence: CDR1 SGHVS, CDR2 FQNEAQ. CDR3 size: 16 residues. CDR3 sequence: CASSLGVAGPEETQYF. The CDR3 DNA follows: TGTGCCAGCAGCTTAGGGGTAGCGGGACCAGAAGAGACCCAGTACTTC.

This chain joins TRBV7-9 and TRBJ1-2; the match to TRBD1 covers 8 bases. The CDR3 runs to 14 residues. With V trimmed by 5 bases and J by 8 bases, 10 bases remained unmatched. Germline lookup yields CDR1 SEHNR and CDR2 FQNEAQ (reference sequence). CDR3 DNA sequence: TGTGCCAGCAGCCCAGGACAGGGCCCCAGCGGCTACACCTTC. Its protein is CASSPGQGPSGYTF.

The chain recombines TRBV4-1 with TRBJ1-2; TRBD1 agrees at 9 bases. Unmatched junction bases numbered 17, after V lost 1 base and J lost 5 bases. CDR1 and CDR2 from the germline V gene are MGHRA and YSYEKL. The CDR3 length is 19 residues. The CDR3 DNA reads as TGCGCCAGCAGCCAAGTGTTGCTGACAGGGGGACCCTATTGGTATGGCTACACCTTC. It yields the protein CASSQVLLTGGPYWYGYTF.

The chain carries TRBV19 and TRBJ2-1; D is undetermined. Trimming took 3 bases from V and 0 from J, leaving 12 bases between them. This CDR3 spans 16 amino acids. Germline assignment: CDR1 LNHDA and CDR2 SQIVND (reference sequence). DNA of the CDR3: TGTGCCAGTAGTATTGAGGTATCGAGCTCCTACAATGAGCAGTTCTTC. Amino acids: CASSIEVSSSYNEQFF. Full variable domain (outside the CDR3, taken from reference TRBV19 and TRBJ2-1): DGGITQSPKYLFRKEGQNVTLSCEQNLNHDAMYWYRQDPGQGLRLIYYSQIVNDFQKGDIAEGYSVSREKKESFPLTVTSAQKNPTAFYLCASSIEVSSSYNEQFFGPGTRLTVL.

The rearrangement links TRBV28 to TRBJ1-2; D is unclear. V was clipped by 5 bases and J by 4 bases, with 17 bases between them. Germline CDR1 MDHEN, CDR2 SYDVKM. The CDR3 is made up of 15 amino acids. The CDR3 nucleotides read TGTGCCAGCAGTGACCTGCGGGTGGGCGCCTATGGCTACACCTTC. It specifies CASSDLRVGAYGYTF.

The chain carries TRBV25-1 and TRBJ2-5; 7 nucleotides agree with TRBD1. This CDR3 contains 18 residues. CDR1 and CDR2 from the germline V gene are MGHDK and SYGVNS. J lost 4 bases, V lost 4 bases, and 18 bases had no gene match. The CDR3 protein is CASSGFSPGQKRVETQYF. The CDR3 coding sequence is TGTGCCAGCAGTGGCTTCTCTCCGGGACAGAAAAGGGTAGAGACCCAGTACTTC.

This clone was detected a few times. The CDR3, as DNA: TGTGCCAGCAGCCGGGACTACCAATCGGAGACCCAGTACTTC. The encoded protein is CASSRDYQSETQYF. The rearrangement uses TRBV7-2 and TRBJ2-5, with 7 bases identical to TRBD2. V was clipped by 5 bases and J by 5 bases; unmatched bases: 8. This CDR3 comprises 14 residues. Germline CDR1 reads SGHTA; CDR2 reads FQGNSA.

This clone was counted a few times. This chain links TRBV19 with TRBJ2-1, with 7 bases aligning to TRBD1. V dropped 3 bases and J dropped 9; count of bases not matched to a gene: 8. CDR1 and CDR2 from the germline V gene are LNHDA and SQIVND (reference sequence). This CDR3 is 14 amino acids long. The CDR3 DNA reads TGTGCCAGTAGTATCGGGACAGTGGGGACTGAGCAGTTCTTC. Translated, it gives CASSIGTVGTEQFF.

CDR3 nucleotide sequence: TGTGCCAGCAGTGAAGGGCTAGCGGGAGACGAAAACATTCAGTACTTC. This gives the protein CASSEGLAGDENIQYF. The chain links TRBV2 to TRBJ2-4; 10 nucleotides align to TRBD2. This CDR3 is 16 amino acids long. With V trimmed by 1 base and J by 5 bases, 5 bases remained unmatched. CDR1 SNHLY and CDR2 FYNNEI come from the germline V gene.

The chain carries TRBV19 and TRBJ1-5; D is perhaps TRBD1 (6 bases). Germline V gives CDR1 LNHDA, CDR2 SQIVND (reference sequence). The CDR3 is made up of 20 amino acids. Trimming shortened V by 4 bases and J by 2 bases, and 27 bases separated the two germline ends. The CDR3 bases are TGTGCCAGTAGTACTTTGACCGGGACACTAACTCGGGAGGGCAATCAGCCCCAGCATTTT. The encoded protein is CASSTLTGTLTREGNQPQHF.

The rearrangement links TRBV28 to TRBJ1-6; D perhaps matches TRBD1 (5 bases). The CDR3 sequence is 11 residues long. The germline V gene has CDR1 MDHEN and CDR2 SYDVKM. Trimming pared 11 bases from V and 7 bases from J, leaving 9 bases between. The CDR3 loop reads CAGGVNSPLHF. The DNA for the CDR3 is TGTGCCGGAGGGGTAAATTCACCCCTCCACTTT.

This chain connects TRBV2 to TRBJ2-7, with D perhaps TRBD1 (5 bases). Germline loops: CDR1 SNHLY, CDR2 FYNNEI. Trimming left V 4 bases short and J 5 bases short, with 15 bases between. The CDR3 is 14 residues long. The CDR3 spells CASSASGRADEQYF. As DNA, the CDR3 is TGTGCCAGCAGTGCCTCCGGCAGGGCGGACGAGCAGTACTTC.

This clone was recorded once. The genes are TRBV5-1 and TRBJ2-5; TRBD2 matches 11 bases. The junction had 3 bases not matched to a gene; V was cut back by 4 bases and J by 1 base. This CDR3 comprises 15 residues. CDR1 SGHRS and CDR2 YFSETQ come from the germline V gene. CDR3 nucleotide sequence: TGCGCCAGCAGCCCGGGACTAGCGGCCCAAGAGACCCAGTACTTC. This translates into CASSPGLAAQETQYF.